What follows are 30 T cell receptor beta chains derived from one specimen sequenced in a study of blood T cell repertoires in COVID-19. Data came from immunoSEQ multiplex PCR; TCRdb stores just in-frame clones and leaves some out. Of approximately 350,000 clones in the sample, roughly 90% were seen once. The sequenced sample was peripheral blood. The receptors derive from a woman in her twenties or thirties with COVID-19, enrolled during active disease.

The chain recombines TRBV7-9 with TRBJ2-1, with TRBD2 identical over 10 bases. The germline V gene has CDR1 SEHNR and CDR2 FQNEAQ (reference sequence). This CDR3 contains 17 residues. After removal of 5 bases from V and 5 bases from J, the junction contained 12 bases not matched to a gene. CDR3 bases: TGTGCCAGCAGCCTGGGACTAGCGCTAAAACTAGACAATGAGCAGTTCTTC. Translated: CASSLGLALKLDNEQFF.

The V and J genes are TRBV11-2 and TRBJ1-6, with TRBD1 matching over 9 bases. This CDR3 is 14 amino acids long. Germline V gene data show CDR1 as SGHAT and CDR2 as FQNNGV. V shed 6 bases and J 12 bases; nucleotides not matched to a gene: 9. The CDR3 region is CASSSGQGLRPLHF. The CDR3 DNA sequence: TGTGCCAGCAGTTCGGGACAGGGACTTAGACCCCTCCACTTT.

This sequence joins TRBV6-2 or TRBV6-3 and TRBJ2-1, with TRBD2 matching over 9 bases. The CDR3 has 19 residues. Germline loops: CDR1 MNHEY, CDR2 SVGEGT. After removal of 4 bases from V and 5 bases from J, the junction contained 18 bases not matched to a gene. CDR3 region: CASSFSSGSAEYPNNEQFF. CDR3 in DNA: TGTGCCAGCAGTTTCAGTAGCGGGAGCGCCGAGTACCCAAACAATGAGCAGTTCTTC.

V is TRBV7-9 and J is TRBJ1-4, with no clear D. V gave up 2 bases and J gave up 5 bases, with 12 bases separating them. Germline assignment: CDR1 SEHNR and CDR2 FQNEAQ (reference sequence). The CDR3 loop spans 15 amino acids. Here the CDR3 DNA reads TGTGCCAGCAGCTTATCCCCCGCGGGGAATGAAAAACTGTTTTTT. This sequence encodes CASSLSPAGNEKLFF.

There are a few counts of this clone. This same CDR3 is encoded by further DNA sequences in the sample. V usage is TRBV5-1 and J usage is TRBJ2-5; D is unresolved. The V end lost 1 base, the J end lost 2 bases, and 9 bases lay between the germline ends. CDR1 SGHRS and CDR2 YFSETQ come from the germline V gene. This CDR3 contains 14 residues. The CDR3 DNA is TGCGCCAGCAGCTTGAGTTCCAGGCAAGAGACCCAGTACTTC. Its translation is CASSLSSRQETQYF.

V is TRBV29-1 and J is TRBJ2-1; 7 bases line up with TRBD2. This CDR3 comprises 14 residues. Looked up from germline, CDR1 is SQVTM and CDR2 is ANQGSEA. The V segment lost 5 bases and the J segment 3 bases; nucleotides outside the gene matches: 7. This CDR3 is CSVQPGLVYNEQFF. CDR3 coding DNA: TGCAGCGTTCAACCCGGACTAGTCTACAATGAGCAGTTCTTC.

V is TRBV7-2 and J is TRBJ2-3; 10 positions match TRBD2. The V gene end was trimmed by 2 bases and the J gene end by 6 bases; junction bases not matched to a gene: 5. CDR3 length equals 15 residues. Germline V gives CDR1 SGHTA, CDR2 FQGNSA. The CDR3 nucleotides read TGTGCCAGCAGCTTATCACTAGCGGGGACCGATACGCAGTATTTT. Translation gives CASSLSLAGTDTQYF.

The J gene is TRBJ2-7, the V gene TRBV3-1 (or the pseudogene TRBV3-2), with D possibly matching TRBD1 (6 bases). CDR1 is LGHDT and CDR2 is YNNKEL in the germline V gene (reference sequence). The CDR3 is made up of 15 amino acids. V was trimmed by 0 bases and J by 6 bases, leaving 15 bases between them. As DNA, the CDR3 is TGTGCCAGCAGCCAAGACTATAGCAGGGGCGTCGAGCAGTACTTC. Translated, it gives CASSQDYSRGVEQYF.

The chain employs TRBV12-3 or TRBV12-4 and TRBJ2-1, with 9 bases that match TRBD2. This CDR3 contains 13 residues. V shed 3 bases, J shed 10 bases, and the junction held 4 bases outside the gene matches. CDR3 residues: CASSFQSGREQFF. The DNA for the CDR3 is TGTGCCAGCAGTTTTCAAAGCGGGAGGGAGCAGTTCTTC.

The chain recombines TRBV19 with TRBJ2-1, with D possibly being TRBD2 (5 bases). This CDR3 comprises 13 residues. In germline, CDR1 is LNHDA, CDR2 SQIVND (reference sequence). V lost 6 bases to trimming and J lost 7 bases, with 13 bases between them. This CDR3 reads CASRPTGFNEQFF. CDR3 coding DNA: TGTGCCAGTAGACCCACGGGGTTTAATGAGCAGTTCTTC.

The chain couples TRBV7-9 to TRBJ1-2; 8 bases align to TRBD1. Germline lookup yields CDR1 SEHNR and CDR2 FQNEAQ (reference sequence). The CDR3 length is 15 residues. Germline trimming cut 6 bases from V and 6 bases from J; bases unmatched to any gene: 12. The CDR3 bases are TGTGCCAGCAGTTCTACAGGGGGATGGGCTAATGGCTACACCTTC. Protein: CASSSTGGWANGYTF.

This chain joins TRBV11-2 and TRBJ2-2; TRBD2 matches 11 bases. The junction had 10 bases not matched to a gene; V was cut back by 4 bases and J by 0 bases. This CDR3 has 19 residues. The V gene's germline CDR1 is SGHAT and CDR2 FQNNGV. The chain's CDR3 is CASSSFLLAGVPNTGELFF. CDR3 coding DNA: TGTGCCAGCAGCTCCTTCCTACTAGCGGGGGTTCCGAACACCGGGGAGCTGTTTTTT.

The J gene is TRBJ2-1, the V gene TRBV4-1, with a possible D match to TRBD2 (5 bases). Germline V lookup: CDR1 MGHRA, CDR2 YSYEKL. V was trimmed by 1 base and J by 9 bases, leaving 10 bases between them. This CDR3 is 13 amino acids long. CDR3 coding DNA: TGCGCCAGCAGCCAAGTTGGCCGGGGTGAGCAGTTCTTC. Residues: CASSQVGRGEQFF.

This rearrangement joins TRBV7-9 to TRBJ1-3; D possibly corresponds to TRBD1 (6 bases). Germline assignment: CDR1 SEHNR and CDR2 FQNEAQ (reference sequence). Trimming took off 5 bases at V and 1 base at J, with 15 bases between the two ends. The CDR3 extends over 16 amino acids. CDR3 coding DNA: TGTGCCAGCAGCAACCGCCTCCAGGGGTCTGGAAACACCATATATTTT. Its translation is CASSNRLQGSGNTIYF.

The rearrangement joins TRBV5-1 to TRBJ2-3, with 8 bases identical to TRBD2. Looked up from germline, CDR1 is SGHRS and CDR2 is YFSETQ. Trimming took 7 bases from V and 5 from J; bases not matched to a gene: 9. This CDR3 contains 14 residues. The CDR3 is CASRTGGHGDTQYF. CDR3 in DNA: TGCGCCAGCCGCACGGGAGGGCATGGAGATACGCAGTATTTT.

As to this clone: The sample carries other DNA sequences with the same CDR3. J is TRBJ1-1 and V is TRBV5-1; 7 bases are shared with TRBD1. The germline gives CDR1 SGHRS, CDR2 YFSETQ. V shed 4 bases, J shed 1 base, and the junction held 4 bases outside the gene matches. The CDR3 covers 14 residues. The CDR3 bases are TGCGCCAGCAGCCTCGGGACAGAGAACACTGAAGCTTTCTTT. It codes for CASSLGTENTEAFF.

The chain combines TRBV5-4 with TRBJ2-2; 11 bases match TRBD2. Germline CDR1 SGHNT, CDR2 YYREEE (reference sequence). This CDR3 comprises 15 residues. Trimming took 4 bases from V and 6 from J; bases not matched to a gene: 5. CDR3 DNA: TGTGCCAGCAGCCCAAGGACTAGCGGGTCCGGGGAGCTGTTTTTT. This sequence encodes CASSPRTSGSGELFF.

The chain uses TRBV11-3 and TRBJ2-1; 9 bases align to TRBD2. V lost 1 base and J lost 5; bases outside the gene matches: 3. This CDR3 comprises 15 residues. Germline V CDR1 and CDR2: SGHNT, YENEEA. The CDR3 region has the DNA TGTGCCAGCAGCTTAGGGCGGGGGGGAAACAATGAGCAGTTCTTC. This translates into CASSLGRGGNNEQFF. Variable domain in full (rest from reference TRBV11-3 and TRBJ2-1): EAGVVQSPRYKIIEKKQPVAFWCNPISGHNTLYWYLQNLGQGPELLIRYENEEAVDDSQLPKDRFSAERLKGVDSTLKIQPAELGDSAVYLCASSLGRGGNNEQFFGPGTRLTVL.

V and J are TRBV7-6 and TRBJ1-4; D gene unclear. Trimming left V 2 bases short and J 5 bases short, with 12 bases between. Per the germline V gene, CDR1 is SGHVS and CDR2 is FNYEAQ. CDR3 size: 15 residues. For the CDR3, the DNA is TGTGCCAGCAGCTTAAGTCGCCAGATGAATGAAAAACTGTTTTTT. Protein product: CASSLSRQMNEKLFF.

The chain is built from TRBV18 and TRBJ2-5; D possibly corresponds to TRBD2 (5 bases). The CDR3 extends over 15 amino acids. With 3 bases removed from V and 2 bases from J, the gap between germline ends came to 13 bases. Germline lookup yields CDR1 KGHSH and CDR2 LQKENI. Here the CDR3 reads CASSPQVGLQETQYF. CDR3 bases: TGTGCCAGCTCACCGCAGGTCGGACTGCAAGAGACCCAGTACTTC.

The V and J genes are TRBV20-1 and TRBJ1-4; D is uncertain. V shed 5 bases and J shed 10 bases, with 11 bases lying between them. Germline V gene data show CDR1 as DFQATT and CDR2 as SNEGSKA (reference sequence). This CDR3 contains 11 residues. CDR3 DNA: TGCAGTGCTTTGTCCCCGGGAAAACTGTTTTTT. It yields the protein CSALSPGKLFF.

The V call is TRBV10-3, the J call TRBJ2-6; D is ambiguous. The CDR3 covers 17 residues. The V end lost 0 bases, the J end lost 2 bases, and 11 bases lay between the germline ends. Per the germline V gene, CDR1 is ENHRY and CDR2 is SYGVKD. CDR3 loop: CAISESSGYPGANVLTF. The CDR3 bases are TGTGCCATCAGTGAGTCCTCCGGGTACCCTGGGGCCAACGTCCTGACTTTC.

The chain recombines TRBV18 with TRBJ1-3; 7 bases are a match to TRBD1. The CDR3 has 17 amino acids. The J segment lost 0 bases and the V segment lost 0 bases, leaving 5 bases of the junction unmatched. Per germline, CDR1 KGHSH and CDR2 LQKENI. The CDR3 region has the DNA TGTGCCAGCTCACCACCGGGACAGACTTACTCTGGAAACACCATATATTTT. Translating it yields CASSPPGQTYSGNTIYF. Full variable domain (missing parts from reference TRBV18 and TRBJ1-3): NAGVMQNPRHLVRRRGQEARLRCSPMKGHSHVYWYRQLPEEGLKFMVYLQKENIIDESGMPKERFSAEFPKEGPSILRIQQVVRGDSAAYFCASSPPGQTYSGNTIYFGEGSWLTVV.

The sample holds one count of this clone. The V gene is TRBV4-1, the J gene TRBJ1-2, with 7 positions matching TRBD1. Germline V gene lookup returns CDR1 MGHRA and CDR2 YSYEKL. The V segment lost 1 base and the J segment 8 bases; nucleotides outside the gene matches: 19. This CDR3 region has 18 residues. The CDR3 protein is CASSQVRGQSTVLWGYTF. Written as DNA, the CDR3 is TGCGCCAGCAGCCAAGTGAGGGGACAGTCCACCGTCCTATGGGGCTACACCTTC.

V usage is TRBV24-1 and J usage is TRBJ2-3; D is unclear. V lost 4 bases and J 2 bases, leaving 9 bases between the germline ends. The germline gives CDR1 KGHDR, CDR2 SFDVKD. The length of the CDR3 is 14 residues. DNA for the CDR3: TGTGCCACCAGTGAAATGGCTGACACAGATACGCAGTATTTT. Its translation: CATSEMADTDTQYF.

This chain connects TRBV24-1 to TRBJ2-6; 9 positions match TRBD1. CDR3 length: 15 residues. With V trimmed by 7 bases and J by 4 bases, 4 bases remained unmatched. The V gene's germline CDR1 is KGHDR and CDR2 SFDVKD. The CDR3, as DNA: TGTGCCACCAGGGGACAGGGCGCCGGGGCCAACGTCCTGACTTTC. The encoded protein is CATRGQGAGANVLTF.

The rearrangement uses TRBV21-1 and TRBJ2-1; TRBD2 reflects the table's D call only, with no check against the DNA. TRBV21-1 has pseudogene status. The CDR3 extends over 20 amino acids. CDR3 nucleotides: TGTGCCAGCAGCAACGGTGCCAGGGAGGATAGCGGGAGGGAGAACAATGAGCAGTTCTTC. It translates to CASSNGAREDSGRENNEQFF.

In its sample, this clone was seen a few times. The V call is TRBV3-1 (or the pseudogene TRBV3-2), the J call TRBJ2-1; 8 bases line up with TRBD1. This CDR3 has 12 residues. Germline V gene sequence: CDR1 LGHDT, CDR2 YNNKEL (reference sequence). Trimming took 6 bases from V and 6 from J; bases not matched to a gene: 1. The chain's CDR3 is CASRDRVNEQFF. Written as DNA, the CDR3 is TGTGCCAGCAGGGACAGGGTCAATGAGCAGTTCTTC.

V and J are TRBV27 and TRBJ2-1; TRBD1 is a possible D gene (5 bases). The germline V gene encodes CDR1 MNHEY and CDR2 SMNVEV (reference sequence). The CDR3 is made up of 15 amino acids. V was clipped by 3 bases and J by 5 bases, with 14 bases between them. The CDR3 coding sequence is TGTGCCAGCAGTTTGAATAGGGGCGTGGACAATGAGCAGTTCTTC. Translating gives CASSLNRGVDNEQFF.

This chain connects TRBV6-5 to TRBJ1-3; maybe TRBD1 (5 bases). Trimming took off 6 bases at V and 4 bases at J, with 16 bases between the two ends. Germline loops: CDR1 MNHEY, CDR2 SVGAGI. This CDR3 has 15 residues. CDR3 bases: TGTGCCAGCAGGCGCCCCGGGGGGGACGGAAACACCATATATTTT. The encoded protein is CASRRPGGDGNTIYF.